One sample yielded the 20 T cell receptor beta chains listed below, sequenced in a study of blood T cell repertoires in COVID-19. Produced via immunoSEQ multiplex PCR; TCRdb's table is partial and in-frame only. The data contain around 300,000 clones, around 85% of them seen just once; the ten biggest clones take up 2% to 2.5%. The sample was peripheral blood. These receptors originate from a woman aged 25 to 39 who had recovered from COVID-19.

This clone was seen only once. V and J are TRBV10-3 and TRBJ1-1; TRBD1 might be the D (6 bases). Looked up from germline, CDR1 is ENHRY and CDR2 is SYGVKD. The CDR3 covers 12 residues. V shed 6 bases and J shed 7 bases, with 12 bases lying between them. The CDR3 region is CAISPRGNEAFF. DNA of the CDR3: TGTGCCATCAGCCCCAGGGGTAATGAAGCTTTCTTT.

This clone was seen more than once but under ten times. This chain links TRBV6-5 with TRBJ1-1; TRBD1 is a possible D gene (6 bases). The CDR3 runs 14 residues. The V end was cut by 2 bases, the J end by 5 bases, with 12 bases between. The germline gives CDR1 MNHEY, CDR2 SVGAGI. The CDR3: CASSYDRPVTEAFF. CDR3 nucleotides: TGTGCCAGCAGTTACGACAGGCCGGTGACTGAAGCTTTCTTT.

This sequence joins TRBV5-1 and TRBJ2-4; TRBD2 is a possible D gene (5 bases). CDR1 and CDR2 from the germline V gene are SGHRS and YFSETQ. This CDR3 contains 12 residues. V dropped 2 bases and J dropped 8 bases, with 8 bases sitting between them. CDR3 sequence: CASSFEGYIQYF. DNA of the CDR3: TGCGCCAGCAGCTTCGAGGGATACATTCAGTACTTC.

The chain carries TRBV5-1 and TRBJ1-4, with D maybe TRBD1 (6 bases). The CDR3 loop spans 17 amino acids. V lost 4 bases and J 0 bases, leaving 16 bases between the germline ends. The germline gives CDR1 SGHRS, CDR2 YFSETQ. The CDR3 spells CASSMRANRATNEKLFF. The CDR3 DNA sequence: TGCGCCAGCAGCATGAGGGCTAACAGGGCAACTAATGAAAAACTGTTTTTT. The whole variable domain, filled in from reference TRBV5-1 and TRBJ1-4, reads KAGVTQTPRYLIKTRGQQVTLSCSPISGHRSVSWYQQTPGQGLQFLFEYFSETQRNKGNFPGRFSGRQFSNSRSEMNVSTLELGDSALYLCASSMRANRATNEKLFFGSGTQLSVL.

This clone was picked up a small number of times. This chain joins TRBV2 and TRBJ1-1; the D gene is possibly TRBD1 (5 bases). The CDR3 contains 15 residues. Trimming pared 3 bases from V and 2 bases from J, leaving 13 bases between. The germline gives CDR1 SNHLY, CDR2 FYNNEI. The CDR3 loop is CASSDSATVNTEAFF. The CDR3 DNA reads TGTGCCAGCAGTGATTCTGCGACAGTTAACACTGAAGCTTTCTTT.

The chain combines TRBV12-3 or TRBV12-4 with TRBJ1-6; no reliable D call. The V gene lost 7 bases and the J gene lost 4 bases, with 5 bases spanning the gap. This CDR3 comprises 12 residues. The CDR3: CASNQYNSPLHF. As DNA, the CDR3 is TGTGCCAGCAATCAGTATAATTCACCCCTCCACTTT.

This chain joins TRBV4-2 and TRBJ2-4; TRBD2 matches 13 bases. The trim removed 0 bases at V and 2 bases at J, leaving 7 bases unmatched. Germline-derived CDR1 and CDR2 are LGHNA and YNFKEQ. There are 19 residues in the CDR3. CDR3 coding DNA: TGTGCCAGCAGCCAAGAACTAGCGGGAGGGGGGGGAACCAAAAACATTCAGTACTTC. It encodes CASSQELAGGGGTKNIQYF.

Here the CDR3 reads CASSEDSLYGYTF. The CDR3 DNA reads as TGTGCCAGCAGCGAGGACAGTTTATATGGCTACACCTTC. The chain combines TRBV5-4 with TRBJ1-2, with a weak D call TRBD1 (6 bases). The germline CDR1 and CDR2 sequences are SGHNT and YYREEE (reference sequence). CDR3 length: 13 amino acids. The ends were cut back, 4 bases at V and 5 bases at J, with 12 bases in the middle.

Note on this clone: The same CDR3 arises from other DNA sequences in this sample as well. The gene calls are TRBV5-5 and TRBJ1-1, with 9 bases fitting TRBD1. V trimming: 4 bases; J trimming: 3 bases; junction bases outside the gene matches: 4. The CDR3 totals 14 residues. In germline, CDR1 is SGHKS, CDR2 YYEKEE (reference sequence). The CDR3 DNA sequence: TGTGCCAGCAGCCGAAGGACAGGGGACACTGAAGCTTTCTTT. Protein product: CASSRRTGDTEAFF.

J is TRBJ2-2 and V is TRBV27; 9 bases match TRBD1. Germline CDR1 is MNHEY and CDR2 is SMNVEV (reference sequence). V gave up 5 bases and J gave up 4 bases; unmatched junction bases: 8. The CDR3 loop spans 16 amino acids. The CDR3 nucleotides read TGTGCCAGCAGTAAGCCCGGGACAGGGTCCACCGGGGAGCTGTTTTTT. This translates into CASSKPGTGSTGELFF.

J is TRBJ1-3 and V is TRBV6-5; TRBD1 matches 8 bases. The V and J ends lost 7 bases and 2 bases, in that order; junction bases with no gene match: 4. The CDR3 extends over 14 amino acids. Germline V CDR1 and CDR2: MNHEY, SVGAGI. The CDR3 spells CASITQGAGNTIYF. CDR3 in DNA: TGTGCCAGCATTACACAGGGGGCTGGAAACACCATATATTTT.

In this sample, this clone turned up once. V gene TRBV7-8 combines with J gene TRBJ1-5; D perhaps matches TRBD1 (6 bases). CDR3 length: 15 residues. Trimming took off 1 base at V and 5 bases at J, with 12 bases between the two ends. Looked up from germline, CDR1 is SGHVS and CDR2 is FQNEAQ. The chain's CDR3 is CASSLGGRGDQPQHF. CDR3 DNA: TGTGCCAGCAGCTTAGGGGGCAGGGGCGATCAGCCCCAGCATTTT.

J is TRBJ2-1 and V is TRBV2; 8 nucleotides align to TRBD2. V shed 4 bases, J shed 7 bases, and the junction held 9 bases outside the gene matches. Germline V gene lookup returns CDR1 SNHLY and CDR2 FYNNEI. The CDR3 is made up of 15 amino acids. The CDR3 region is CASSALASGSNEQFF. The CDR3 region has the DNA TGTGCCAGCAGTGCTTTGGCTAGCGGGTCGAATGAGCAGTTCTTC.

The chain joins TRBV6-2 or TRBV6-3 to TRBJ1-1; D unresolved. Trimming took 2 bases from V and 0 from J, leaving 7 bases between them. This CDR3 spans 14 amino acids. From germline, CDR1 is MNHEY and CDR2 SVGEGT. The CDR3 sequence: CASSYLTMNTEAFF. CDR3 nucleotide sequence: TGTGCCAGCAGTTACCTTACTATGAACACTGAAGCTTTCTTT.

The V and J genes are TRBV12-5 and TRBJ2-5; 10 bases are a match to TRBD2. Germline loops: CDR1 LGHNT, CDR2 FRNRAP. CDR3 size: 13 residues. J was trimmed by 0 bases and V by 10 bases; bases with no gene match: 2. Here the CDR3 reads CAISGGYQETQYF. Written as DNA, the CDR3 is TGTGCTATTAGCGGGGGGTACCAAGAGACCCAGTACTTC.

J is TRBJ1-6 and V is TRBV30; D gene uncertain. Germline values: CDR1 GTSNPN, CDR2 SVGIG (reference sequence). The CDR3 has 13 amino acids. Trimming stripped 4 bases from V and 7 bases from J, with 11 bases between. The CDR3: CAWIETLNSPLHF. The CDR3 DNA follows: TGTGCCTGGATTGAGACACTCAATTCACCCCTCCACTTT.

This chain uses TRBV12-3 or TRBV12-4 with TRBJ2-7; weak D call: TRBD2 (5 bases). Deletions cut 6 bases from V and 6 bases from J, with 12 bases between. The CDR3 contains 12 residues. The CDR3 DNA reads as TGTGCCAGCAGCCCCACTAGTACCGAGCAGTACTTC. It codes for CASSPTSTEQYF.

The V gene is TRBV6-1, the J gene TRBJ2-1; 15 nucleotides line up with TRBD2. Germline trimming cut 3 bases from V and 9 bases from J; bases unmatched to any gene: 9. The CDR3 contains 17 residues. CDR1 MNHNS and CDR2 SASEGT come from the germline V gene. In DNA, the CDR3 is TGTGCCAGCAGTGATCCTGGGACTAGCGGGAGGAGGGGTGAGCAGTTCTTC. As protein: CASSDPGTSGRRGEQFF.

The rearrangement links TRBV28 to TRBJ2-1; weak D call: TRBD2 (6 bases). CDR3 length equals 14 residues. V was pared by 7 bases and J by 6 bases, with 16 bases between. The germline gives CDR1 MDHEN, CDR2 SYDVKM. The CDR3 region is CASTEGGDFNEQFF. The CDR3, as DNA: TGTGCCAGCACGGAGGGAGGAGACTTCAATGAGCAGTTCTTC.

The chain is built from TRBV2 and TRBJ2-3; TRBD2 might be the D (7 bases). The V end was cut by 7 bases, the J end by 1 base, with 12 bases between. The length of the CDR3 is 14 residues. Per germline, CDR1 SNHLY and CDR2 FYNNEI. The CDR3 DNA is TGTGCCAGCACGGGGGGCCTGGGCACAGATACGCAGTATTTT. Protein: CASTGGLGTDTQYF.